This is a list of T cell receptor beta chains from one sample in a study of STAT3 mutations in large granular lymphocyte leukemia. Using immunoSEQ multiplex PCR, the repertoire was profiled, and TCRdb retains in-frame clones only, with some absent. The sample carries about 42,000 clones, 80% to 90% recorded once. The material sequenced was PBMCs. These receptors were obtained from a human donor with T large granular lymphocyte leukemia. Some clones in this sample may be carry-over from other donors' samples. Each CDR3 is given with its conserved first and last residue. A D gene is named only where the DNA matches it firmly.

J	D	V	CDR3
TRBJ2-1	NA	TRBV6-1	CASSGPGTASNEQFF
TRBJ1-1	NA	TRBV6-5	CASSPDRYTEAFF
TRBJ1-5	TRBD1	TRBV7-2	CASSLVGTAHQPQHF
TRBJ2-3	NA	TRBV28	CASSLWTGETSTDTQYF
TRBJ2-2	NA	TRBV5-1	CASSLAGDISGELFF
TRBJ1-2	NA	TRBV6-5	CASAAGVGGYTF
TRBJ2-7	NA	TRBV6-1	CASSPGTPGPYEQYF
TRBJ1-2	TRBD1	TRBV30	CAFRTGLGDYGYTF
TRBJ2-2	NA	TRBV6-6	CASSLTEYTGELFF
TRBJ2-7	NA	TRBV7-6	CASSSGVGEQYF
TRBJ2-2	NA	TRBV27	CASIDVFNTGELFF
TRBJ2-5	TRBD1	TRBV6-5	CASSWGQGETQYF
TRBJ1-5	NA	TRBV7-9	CASSFGNQPQHF
TRBJ1-2	NA	TRBV18	CASSSSGGPEGGYTF
TRBJ2-1	TRBD1	TRBV6-1	CAGQGGFYNEQFF
TRBJ1-1	NA	TRBV2	CASSEGPGGMNTEAFF
TRBJ2-5	TRBD1	TRBV7-2	CASSRQGIQETQYF
TRBJ1-4	NA	TRBV13	CASSLSPLLQATNEKLFF
TRBJ1-2	NA	TRBV25-1	CASSDPGTSHYGYTF
TRBJ2-2	TRBD1	TRBV14	CASSQLWRGQVGELFF